This is a list of T cell receptor beta chains from one sample in a study of metastatic and nonmetastatic thyroid tumors. TCRdb re-called the PCR reads via MiXCR. Of tens of thousands of clones detected, less than 30% appear once; the ten largest clones hold roughly a tenth. The sequencing sample was made of blood. These receptors came from a male donor with papillary thyroid cancer or a benign thyroid nodule (not recorded which). Some clones in this sample may be carry-over from other donors' samples. Both conserved end residues are part of each CDR3. The D gene is left open where the match is weak. Where a row states a size, it is once, few, many or the class of an expanded clone; other rows omit it.

V	J	D	size	CDR3	DNA
TRBV25-1	TRBJ1-2	.	.	CSSGDRIGGYTF	TGTTCCAGCGGTGACAGGATTGGTGGCTACACCTTC
TRBV5-1	TRBJ2-1	.	few	CASSSPENNEQFF	TGCGCCAGCAGCTCGCCTGAGAACAATGAGCAGTTCTTC
TRBV5-4	TRBJ1-2	.	many	CAASAGRDGGYTF	TGTGCCGCATCAGCGGGGAGGGACGGGGGCTACACCTTC
TRBV24-1	TRBJ2-1	.	many	CATSENPGNEQFF	TGTGCCACCAGTGAGAACCCGGGCAATGAGCAGTTCTTC
TRBV4-1	TRBJ1-6	.	many	CASSQATSSSYNSPLHF	TGCGCCAGCAGCCAAGCCACCTCTAGCTCCTATAATTCACCCCTCCACTTT
TRBV18	TRBJ1-1	.	.	CASSPGGAATEAFF	TGTGCCAGCTCTCCTGGGGGGGCGGCCACTGAAGCTTTCTTT
TRBV15	TRBJ2-1	TRBD1	few	CATSRVTGGTANEQFF	TGTGCCACCAGCAGGGTAACAGGGGGGACCGCTAATGAGCAGTTCTTC
TRBV7-2	TRBJ2-1	TRBD2	.	CASSLSKAGVRNEQFF	TGTGCCAGCAGCCTTAGCAAAGCGGGAGTGCGGAATGAGCAGTTCTTC
TRBV3-1	TRBJ2-2	.	many	CASSQVDGELFF	TGTGCCAGCAGCCAAGTAGATGGGGAGCTGTTTTTT
TRBV7-6	TRBJ1-6	.	once	CASSLRGQGNSPLHF	TGTGCCAGCAGCTTACGTGGTCAAGGAAATTCACCCCTCCACTTT
TRBV11-2	TRBJ2-7	TRBD1	.	CASSSRDRLDEQYF	TGTGCCAGCAGCTCCCGGGACAGGCTTGACGAGCAGTACTTC
TRBV2	TRBJ2-5	TRBD1	.	CASKGQGQETQYF	TGTGCCAGCAAAGGACAGGGGCAAGAGACCCAGTACTTC
TRBV30	TRBJ1-1	TRBD1	many	CAWSKGANTEAFF	TGTGCCTGGAGTAAGGGGGCTAACACTGAAGCTTTCTTT
TRBV6-2/TRBV6-3	TRBJ2-7	.	few	CASSFTGEQYF	TGTGCCAGCAGCTTCACTGGCGAGCAGTACTTC
TRBV13	TRBJ2-1	.	.	CASSSPQGRNSYYNEQFF	TGTGCCAGCAGCTCCCCCCAGGGGCGGAACTCTTACTACAATGAGCAGTTCTTC
TRBV6-5	TRBJ2-7	TRBD2	few	CASSYEREDEQYF	TGTGCCAGCAGTTATGAGCGGGAAGACGAGCAGTACTTC
TRBV5-8	TRBJ1-1	.	few	CASSLYLGGNTEAFF	TGTGCCAGCAGCTTGTATTTAGGCGGGAACACTGAAGCTTTCTTT
TRBV6-4	TRBJ2-1	.	.	CASSDSTETNEQFF	TGTGCCAGCAGTGATTCGACAGAAACCAATGAGCAGTTCTTC
TRBV3-1	TRBJ2-3	.	.	CASSSTRLDTQYF	TGTGCCAGCAGTTCGACTAGACTGGATACGCAGTATTTT
TRBV28	TRBJ1-6	.	medium-sized	CASEGIFGRDAYNSPLHF	TGTGCCAGCGAAGGGATTTTTGGGCGGGACGCCTATAATTCACCCCTCCACTTT
TRBV28	TRBJ1-1	.	.	CASSPGTNTEAFF	TGTGCCAGCAGTCCGGGGACGAACACTGAAGCTTTCTTT
TRBV20-1	TRBJ2-1	TRBD2	.	CSATSSGRASNEQFF	TGCAGTGCTACTTCTAGCGGGAGGGCCTCCAATGAGCAGTTCTTC
TRBV27	TRBJ1-1	.	few	CASSLILGGEAFF	TGTGCCAGCAGTTTAATCCTCGGCGGTGAAGCTTTCTTT
TRBV9	TRBJ2-7	.	many	CASSSSGNYEQYF	TGTGCCAGCAGCTCGAGCGGAAACTACGAGCAGTACTTC
TRBV7-2	TRBJ2-7	TRBD1	many	CASSKGQGNYEQYF	TGTGCCAGCAGCAAGGGACAGGGGAACTACGAGCAGTACTTC
TRBV11-1	TRBJ1-1	TRBD1	.	CASSSGTGFLRTEAFF	TGTGCCAGCAGCTCCGGGACAGGGTTTCTCAGAACTGAAGCTTTCTTT
TRBV7-2	TRBJ2-7	.	.	CASILDAPTGHEQYF	TGTGCCAGCATCTTGGATGCGCCCACGGGCCACGAGCAGTACTTC
TRBV20-1	TRBJ1-2	.	.	CSARDYIAPYGYTF	TGCAGTGCTAGAGATTACATTGCCCCGTATGGCTACACCTTC
TRBV20-1	TRBJ1-1	.	once	CSARIGGMNTEAFF	TGCAGTGCTAGGATTGGCGGCATGAACACTGAAGCTTTCTTT
TRBV5-1	TRBJ1-3	.	once	CASSLGGRGTGNTIYF	TGCGCCAGCAGCTTAGGGGGTCGTGGAACTGGAAACACCATATATTTT
TRBV12-3/TRBV12-4	TRBJ2-5	TRBD1	few	CASRNLQGASQETQYF	TGTGCCAGCAGGAACTTACAGGGGGCCTCCCAAGAGACCCAGTACTTC
TRBV7-7	TRBJ2-1	.	many	CASSLARMGEQFF	TGTGCTAGCAGCTTAGCGAGAATGGGTGAGCAGTTCTTC
TRBV6-1	TRBJ2-7	TRBD2	medium-sized	CASSDKIAGGYEQYF	TGTGCCAGCAGTGATAAAATAGCGGGGGGCTACGAGCAGTACTTC
TRBV27	TRBJ2-1	.	.	CASSLSYSVYNEQFF	TGTGCCAGCAGTTTATCATACTCGGTTTACAATGAGCAGTTCTTC
TRBV12-3/TRBV12-4	TRBJ2-2	.	many	CASSPRVGTGELFF	TGTGCCAGCAGTCCCAGGGTGGGGACCGGGGAGCTGTTTTTT
TRBV5-4	TRBJ2-7	.	.	CASSLKSDTLGMSPYEQYF	TGTGCCAGCAGCTTGAAATCCGACACTTTGGGGATGAGTCCCTACGAGCAGTACTTC
TRBV20-1	TRBJ1-5	.	.	CSATISTASRQPQHF	TGCAGCGCTACAATCAGTACAGCCTCCCGTCAGCCCCAGCATTTT
TRBV15	TRBJ1-5	.	many	CATSRAQNQPQHF	TGTGCCACCAGCAGAGCGCAAAATCAGCCCCAGCATTTT
TRBV19	TRBJ2-1	.	many	CASSIPSGGYNEQFF	TGTGCCAGTAGTATCCCATCCGGGGGATACAATGAGCAGTTCTTC
TRBV12-3/TRBV12-4	TRBJ2-5	.	few	CASSLQESQETQYF	TGTGCCAGCAGTTTGCAAGAATCCCAAGAGACCCAGTACTTC
TRBV5-4	TRBJ1-2	.	.	CASSRGRSQANYGYTF	TGTGCCAGCAGCCGGGGGAGGAGCCAGGCTAACTATGGCTACACCTTC
TRBV6-5	TRBJ1-2	.	few	CASSYMSGVDGYTF	TGTGCCAGCAGTTATATGAGCGGAGTCGATGGCTACACCTTC